This T cell receptor beta chain was found in a study of beta chain features in type 1 diabetes. Study-wide context: Patients shared similar age, gender and cell yields with healthy donors.

Purities over 95% were achieved in all sorted populations. Study results and caveats: Patients' naive, central memory and Treg TCRB repertoires seemed closer to one another than those of healthy donors. Moderate yet significant TCRB CDR3 shortening was seen in Type 1 diabetes patients in all four CD4+ subsets.

Details on this clone: What it recognizes is unknown.

Expressed TCRB transcripts got sequenced, as all isolated RNA was reverse transcribed. Around 3.9 million reads on average were seen across naive, central memory and regulatory T cell samples. The data were produced by immunoSEQ multiplex PCR, yet TCRdb's version contains in-frame clones alone and is incomplete. The data contain about 340,000 clones, roughly 13% of them singletons. The CDR3 spans 15 residues. V was cut by 3 bases and J by 5 bases, with 16 bases left in between. Germline V gene lookup returns CDR1 GTSNPN and CDR2 SVGIG (reference sequence). Sequences were obtained from naive CD4+ T cells from blood. This TCR came from a woman under 30 with type 1 diabetes. The chain has TRBV30 and TRBJ2-2, with TRBD2 as a possible D gene (5 bases). In DNA, the CDR3 is TGTGCCTGGAGCGCCAAAGCGAGAGGGACCGGGGAGCTGTTTTTT. This gives the protein CAWSAKARGTGELFF.